The present T cell receptor beta chain was sequenced within a study of beta chain features in type 1 diabetes. Study-level points and caveats: A PCR bias possibly favoring shorter templates would apply equally to patients and controls. TCRB repertoires of naive, central memory and Treg cells appeared more similar among patients than among healthy donors.

Isolated RNA was reverse transcribed in full, so expressed TCRB transcripts were sequenced. The table came from immunoSEQ multiplex PCR; TCRdb's copy has only in-frame clones and leaves some out. The repertoire holds about 340,000 clones, with 8% as singletons. This clone was seen a few times. Its target is not known. It was one heparinised blood draw, averaging around 120 mL, that each donor gave. The sequence came from a young woman in good health. Sequences were obtained from central memory CD4+ T cells from blood.

CDR3 protein: CATSRDQGGGTGELFF. In DNA form, the CDR3 reads TGTGCCACCAGCAGAGATCAGGGAGGAGGTACCGGGGAGCTGTTTTTT. V gene TRBV15 combines with J gene TRBJ2-2; perhaps TRBD2 as D (6 bases). The CDR3 has 16 residues. The V and J ends lost 0 bases and 5 bases respectively, with 13 bases between them. Germline CDR1 is LNHNV and CDR2 is YYDKDF (reference sequence).